These T cell receptor beta chains were read from a single sample in a study of T-cell reconstitution after alpha-beta-depleted transplantation in children. From the PCR reads, TCRdb called clonotypes with MiXCR, one entry per CDR3 protein. The repertoire consists of about 400,000 distinct CDR3 sequences, with approximately 20% occurring once and the leading ten covering 3% to 4%. This specimen was PBMCs from the stem cell graft donor, taken from the stem cell graft. Receptors originate from a human donor who donated a stem cell graft to a child with acute myeloid leukemia. Both conserved end residues are part of each CDR3. D genes are given only for firm matches. Expanded clones get a size class; other rows say once, few or many, or leave the size out.

len	d_gene	j_gene	abundance	v_gene	CDR3nt	CDR3aa
17	TRBD2	TRBJ2-1	.	TRBV18	TGTGCCAGCTCACCCGGGACTAGCGGGAGATATGGGAATGAGCAGTTCTTC	CASSPGTSGRYGNEQFF
13	TRBD2	TRBJ2-7	.	TRBV12-3/TRBV12-4	TGTGCCAGCAGTCCAGCGGGAGGGGACTCCCCGTACTTC	CASSPAGGDSPYF
15	.	TRBJ2-2	many	TRBV11-2	TGTGCCAGCAGCTTGTCAAGGGTTGTCGCCGGGGAGCTGTTTTTT	CASSLSRVVAGELFF
15	TRBD2	TRBJ2-1	many	TRBV20-1	TGCAGTGCCAGGACTAGCGGGAGAATCTACAATGAGCAGTTCTTC	CSARTSGRIYNEQFF
18	TRBD1	TRBJ2-6	few	TRBV25-1	TGTGCCAGCAGTGCTGGGACAGGGCCGACCTCTGGGGCCAACGTCCTGACTTTC	CASSAGTGPTSGANVLTF
13	.	TRBJ1-1	few	TRBV7-6	TGTGCCAGCAGCTTAGAAGCAGACACTGAAGCTTTCTTT	CASSLEADTEAFF
14	.	TRBJ2-7	many	TRBV5-1	TGCGCCAGCAGCTTGCGGCAGGGCATAGACGAGCAGTACTTC	CASSLRQGIDEQYF
14	.	TRBJ1-6	few	TRBV4-2	TGTGCCAGCAGCCCTTCCTTAAGACCTTCACCCCTCCACTTT	CASSPSLRPSPLHF
17	.	TRBJ1-1	few	TRBV15	TGTGCCACCAGCAGAGATATCCAGGGGCGCCGGAACACTGAAGCTTTCTTT	CATSRDIQGRRNTEAFF
13	TRBD1	TRBJ2-7	.	TRBV29-1	TGCAGCGCGGCGGACAGGGGGCTCTACGAGCAGTACTTC	CSAADRGLYEQYF
17	TRBD1	TRBJ2-1	.	TRBV24-1	TGTGCCACCAGTGATCCGGTGGGGACAGGGGGATGGAATGAGCAGTTCTTC	CATSDPVGTGGWNEQFF
16	.	TRBJ1-3	few	TRBV12-3/TRBV12-4	TGTGCCAGCAGTCCCCGACAGTCCCGCTCTGGAAACACCATATATTTT	CASSPRQSRSGNTIYF
14	.	TRBJ1-1	.	TRBV29-1	TGCAGCGTTGTGACCCGAGCATCACGGACTGAAGCTTTCTTT	CSVVTRASRTEAFF
13	.	TRBJ2-7	.	TRBV5-1	TGCGCCAGCAGCTGGACCGAGTCCTACGAGCAGTACTTC	CASSWTESYEQYF
15	.	TRBJ2-1	few	TRBV11-3	TGTGCCAGCAGCTTAGCCACAGCAGCCTACAATGAGCAGTTCTTC	CASSLATAAYNEQFF
14	.	TRBJ2-7	.	TRBV12-5	TGTGCTAGGTCAGTGGAAGGGGACACCTACGAGCAGTACTTC	CARSVEGDTYEQYF
13	.	TRBJ2-2	.	TRBV7-9	TGTGCCAGCAGCGTAACTAGGACCGGGGAGCTGTTTTTT	CASSVTRTGELFF
13	.	TRBJ2-2	once	TRBV5-1	TGCGCCAGCAGCTTGGTGTCGGCCGGGGAGCTGTTTTTT	CASSLVSAGELFF
15	.	TRBJ2-7	few	TRBV21-1	TGTGCCAGCACCCAACAGGGGGTCTGGTCCTACGAGCAGTACTTC	CASTQQGVWSYEQYF
12	.	TRBJ2-5	.	TRBV29-1	TGCAGCGTGGCCCGTGGAAGAGAGACCCAGTACTTC	CSVARGRETQYF
14	TRBD2	TRBJ2-7	.	TRBV20-1	TGCTGTGCTTTCCCGACTAGCGGGAGCGTCGAGCAGTACTTC	CCAFPTSGSVEQYF
13	.	TRBJ2-7	.	TRBV6-5	TGTGCCAGCAGTACCGACAAAGCCTACGAGCAGTACTTC	CASSTDKAYEQYF
15	TRBD2	TRBJ2-5	.	TRBV6-1	TGTGCCAGCAGCCCGGCCGGGGGGGACTCGGAGACCCAGTACTTC	CASSPAGGDSETQYF
13	.	TRBJ2-5	.	TRBV2	TGTGCCAGCACTGGACAGTACCAAGAGACCCAGTACTTC	CASTGQYQETQYF
12	TRBD2	TRBJ2-7	few	TRBV28	TGTGCCAGCACGGGAGGGATGGGAGAGCAGTACTTC	CASTGGMGEQYF
16	.	TRBJ2-1	.	TRBV25-1	TGTGCCAGCAGTGAAAGTGGGGGAGGTTACTACAATGAGCAGTTCTTC	CASSESGGGYYNEQFF
15	TRBD1	TRBJ2-7	few	TRBV20-1	TGCAGTGCTAGACCGGGACAGGAGACCTCCTACGAGCAGTACTTC	CSARPGQETSYEQYF
14	.	TRBJ2-7	.	TRBV12-3/TRBV12-4	TGTGCCAGCAGTTTTCAGGGCTGGGGCTACGAGCAGTACTTC	CASSFQGWGYEQYF
15	.	TRBJ1-6	once	TRBV25-1	TGTGCCAGCACAGGAGAGGGGGATGGGGGGTCACCCCTCCACTTT	CASTGEGDGGSPLHF
13	.	TRBJ2-1	few	TRBV4-1	TGCGCCAGCAGCCAAAGGCAGCTCAATGAGCAGTTCTTC	CASSQRQLNEQFF
13	.	TRBJ2-3	few	TRBV5-1	TGCGCCAGCAGGGCAGAAACCACAGATACGCAGTATTTT	CASRAETTDTQYF
18	TRBD2	TRBJ2-1	many	TRBV7-2	TGTGCCAGCAGTACAAATCTTCGGACTAGCGGGAGGGGGTATGAGCAGTTCTTC	CASSTNLRTSGRGYEQFF
16	.	TRBJ1-3	many	TRBV20-1	TGCAGTGCCCACGCGGCTAGGGGGGCTTCTGGAAACACCATATATTTT	CSAHAARGASGNTIYF
14	.	TRBJ2-1	.	TRBV12-3/TRBV12-4	TGTGCCAGCAGTCCCGACTACTCCTACAATGAGCAGTTCTTC	CASSPDYSYNEQFF
12	.	TRBJ2-7	few	TRBV29-1	TGCAGCGTTGAGGCGGGTCCCTACGAGCAGTACTTC	CSVEAGPYEQYF
13	.	TRBJ2-2	.	TRBV12-3/TRBV12-4	TGTGCCAGCAGGACAAGCGTTACCGGGGAGCTGTTTTTT	CASRTSVTGELFF
15	.	TRBJ2-7	.	TRBV20-1	TGCAGTGCTAGAGAGTGGACAGAATCAAGCTACGAGCAGTACTTC	CSAREWTESSYEQYF
11	.	TRBJ2-1	.	TRBV19	TGTGCCAGTAGCCCGGCCGAAGAGCAGTTCTTC	CASSPAEEQFF
15	TRBD1	TRBJ1-1	few	TRBV5-1	TGCGCCAGCAGCGTCACCGGGACAGAGAACACTGAAGCTTTCTTT	CASSVTGTENTEAFF
13	TRBD1	TRBJ1-5	few	TRBV29-1	TGCAGCGTTTCAGACAGGGTCAATCAGCCCCAGCATTTT	CSVSDRVNQPQHF
16	.	TRBJ2-1	.	TRBV3-1	TGTGCCAGCAGCCAACTGACACGAAGCTCCTACAATGAGCAGTTCTTC	CASSQLTRSSYNEQFF